Listed here are 2 T cell receptor beta chains from one sample, sequenced in a study of blood T cell repertoires in COVID-19. Generated by immunoSEQ multiplex PCR, the TCRdb table keeps only in-frame clones and is missing some. The sample has 72,000 or so clones; roughly 86% are singletons. The source material was peripheral blood. The receptor source for this set is an older woman with acute or convalescent COVID-19.

V gene TRBV5-6 combines with J gene TRBJ1-2, with 8 bases identical to TRBD1. CDR1 SGHDT and CDR2 YYEEEE come from the germline V gene. The CDR3 is 16 amino acids. V was pared by 0 bases and J by 7 bases, with 11 bases of the junction left unmatched. The CDR3 DNA follows: TGTGCCAGCAGCTTGGGACTTCTTACAGGGGGTCTTGGCTACACCTTC. It encodes CASSLGLLTGGLGYTF.

The V call is TRBV2, the J call TRBJ2-7; possible D gene TRBD1, 5 bases. In germline, CDR1 is SNHLY, CDR2 FYNNEI. V was shortened by 6 bases and J by 3 bases, with 15 bases between the two germline ends. CDR3 length: 14 residues. CDR3 loop: CASSLGQTFYEQYF. Written as DNA, the CDR3 is TGTGCCAGCAGCCTGGGGCAGACTTTCTACGAGCAGTACTTC.